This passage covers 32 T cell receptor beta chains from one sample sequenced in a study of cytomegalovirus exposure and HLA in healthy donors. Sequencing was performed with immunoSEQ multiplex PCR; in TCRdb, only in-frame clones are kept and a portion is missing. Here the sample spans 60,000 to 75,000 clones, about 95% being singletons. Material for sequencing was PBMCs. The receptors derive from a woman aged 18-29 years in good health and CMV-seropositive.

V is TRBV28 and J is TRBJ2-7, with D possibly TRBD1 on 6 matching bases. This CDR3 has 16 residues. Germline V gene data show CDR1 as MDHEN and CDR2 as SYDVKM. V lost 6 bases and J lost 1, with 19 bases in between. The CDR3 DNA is TGTGCCAGCAGCCTATCGAGGGGGAGAGTATCCTACGAGCAGTACTTC. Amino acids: CASSLSRGRVSYEQYF.

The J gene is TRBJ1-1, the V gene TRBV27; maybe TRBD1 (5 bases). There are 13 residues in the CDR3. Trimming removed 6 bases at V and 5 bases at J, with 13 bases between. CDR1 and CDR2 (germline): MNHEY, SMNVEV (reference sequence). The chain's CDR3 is CASRPGFGTEAFF. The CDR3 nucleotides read TGTGCCAGCAGACCAGGGTTCGGGACTGAAGCTTTCTTT.

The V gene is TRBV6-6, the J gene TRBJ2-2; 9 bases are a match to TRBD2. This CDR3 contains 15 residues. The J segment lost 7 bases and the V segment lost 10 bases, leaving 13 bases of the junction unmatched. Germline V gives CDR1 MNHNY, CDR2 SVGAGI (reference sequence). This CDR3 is CATRGQRGEVGELFF. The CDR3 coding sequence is TGTGCCACCCGGGGACAGCGGGGGGAGGTCGGGGAGCTGTTTTTT.

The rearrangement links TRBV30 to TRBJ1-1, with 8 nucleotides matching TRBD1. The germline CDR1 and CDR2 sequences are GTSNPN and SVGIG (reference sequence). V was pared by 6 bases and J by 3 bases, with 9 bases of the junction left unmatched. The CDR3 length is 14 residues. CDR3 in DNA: TGTGCCTGCCCCCGCGGACAGGGAGACACTGAAGCTTTCTTT. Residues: CACPRGQGDTEAFF.

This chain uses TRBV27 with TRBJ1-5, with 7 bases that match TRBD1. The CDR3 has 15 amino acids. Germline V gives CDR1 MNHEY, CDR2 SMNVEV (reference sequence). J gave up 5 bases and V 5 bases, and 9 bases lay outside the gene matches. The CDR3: CASSPTPGGYQPQHF. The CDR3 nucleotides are TGTGCCAGCAGTCCGACCCCAGGGGGTTATCAGCCCCAGCATTTT.

CDR3 sequence reads: CASSGTGGSYEQYF. As DNA, the CDR3 is TGTGCCAGCAGTGGGACAGGGGGCTCCTACGAGCAGTACTTC. The rearrangement uses TRBV2 and TRBJ2-7; TRBD1 matches 10 bases. Germline CDR1 is SNHLY and CDR2 is FYNNEI. The ends lost 4 bases at V and 0 bases at J; junction bases unmatched: 0. CDR3 length: 14 residues.

The CDR3 coding sequence is TGTGCCAGCACCGGGGGGGCACAGCAGCCCCAGCATTTT. It encodes CASTGGAQQPQHF. The chain carries TRBV7-9 and TRBJ1-5; D is possibly TRBD1 (6 bases). In germline, CDR1 is SEHNR, CDR2 FQNEAQ (reference sequence). V lost 7 bases, J lost 7 bases, and 14 bases lay in between. There are 13 residues in the CDR3.

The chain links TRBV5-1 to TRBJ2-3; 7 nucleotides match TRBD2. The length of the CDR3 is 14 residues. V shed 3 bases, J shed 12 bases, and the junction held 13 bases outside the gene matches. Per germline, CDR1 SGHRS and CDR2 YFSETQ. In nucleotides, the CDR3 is TGCGCCAGCAGCTCCCTCGGGCGGGAGTCCTCTCAGTATTTT. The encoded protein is CASSSLGRESSQYF.

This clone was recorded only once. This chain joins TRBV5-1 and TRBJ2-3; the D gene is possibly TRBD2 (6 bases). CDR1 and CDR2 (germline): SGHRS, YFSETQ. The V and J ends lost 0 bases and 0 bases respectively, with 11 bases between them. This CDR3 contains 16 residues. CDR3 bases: TGCGCCAGCAGCTTGGATGGCGGGATCAGCACAGATACGCAGTATTTT. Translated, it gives CASSLDGGISTDTQYF.

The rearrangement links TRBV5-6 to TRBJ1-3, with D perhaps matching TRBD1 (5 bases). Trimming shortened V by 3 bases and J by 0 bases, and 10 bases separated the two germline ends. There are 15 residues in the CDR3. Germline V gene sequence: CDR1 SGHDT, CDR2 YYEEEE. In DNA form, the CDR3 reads TGTGCCAGCAGCTGGGGCCCCGGCTCTGGAAACACCATATATTTT. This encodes CASSWGPGSGNTIYF.

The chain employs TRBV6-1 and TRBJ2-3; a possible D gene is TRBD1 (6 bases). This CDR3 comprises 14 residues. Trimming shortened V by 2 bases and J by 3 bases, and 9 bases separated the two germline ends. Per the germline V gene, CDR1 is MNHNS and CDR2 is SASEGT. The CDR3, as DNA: TGTGCCAGCAGTGAATTTGGACAGACAGATACGCAGTATTTT. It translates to CASSEFGQTDTQYF.

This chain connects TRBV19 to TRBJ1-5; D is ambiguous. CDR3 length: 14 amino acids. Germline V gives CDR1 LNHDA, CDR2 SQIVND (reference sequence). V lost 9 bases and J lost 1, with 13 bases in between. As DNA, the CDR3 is TGTGCCAGCTCCCCACGAGGGAGCAATCAGCCCCAGCATTTT. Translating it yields CASSPRGSNQPQHF.

CDR3 in DNA: TGTGCCAGCAGCGTAGCACCGACCTGGGGGGCCTACGAGCAGTACTTC. It translates to CASSVAPTWGAYEQYF. J is TRBJ2-7 and V is TRBV9; D is perhaps TRBD2 (6 bases). CDR1 is SGDLS, CDR2 YYNGEE, per germline. The CDR3 is 16 amino acids. The V end lost 0 bases, the J end lost 2 bases, and 15 bases lay between the germline ends.

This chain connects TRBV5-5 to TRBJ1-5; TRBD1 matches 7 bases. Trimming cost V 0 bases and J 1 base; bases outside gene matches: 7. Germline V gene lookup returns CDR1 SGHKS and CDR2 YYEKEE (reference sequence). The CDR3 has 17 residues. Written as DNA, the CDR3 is TGTGCCAGCAGCTTGGTAGGGGGCGGAGGGAGCAATCAGCCCCAGCATTTT. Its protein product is CASSLVGGGGSNQPQHF.

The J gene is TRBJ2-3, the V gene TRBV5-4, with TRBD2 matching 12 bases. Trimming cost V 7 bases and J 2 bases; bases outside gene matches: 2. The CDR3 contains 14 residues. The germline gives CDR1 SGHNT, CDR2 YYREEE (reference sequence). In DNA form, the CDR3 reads TGTGCCAGCCTAGCGGGAGGGACCACAGATACGCAGTATTTT. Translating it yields CASLAGGTTDTQYF.

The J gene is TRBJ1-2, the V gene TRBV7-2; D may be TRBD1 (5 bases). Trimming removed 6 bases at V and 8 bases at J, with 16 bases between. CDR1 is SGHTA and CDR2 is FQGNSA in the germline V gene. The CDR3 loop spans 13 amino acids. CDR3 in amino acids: CASSSGHSGGYTF. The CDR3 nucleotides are TGTGCCAGCAGTAGCGGACACTCGGGAGGCTACACCTTC.

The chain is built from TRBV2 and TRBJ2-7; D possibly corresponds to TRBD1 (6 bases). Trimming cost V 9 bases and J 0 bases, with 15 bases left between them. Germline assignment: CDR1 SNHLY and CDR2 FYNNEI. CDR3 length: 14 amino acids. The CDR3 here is CARGSGTNSYEQYF. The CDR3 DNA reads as TGTGCCAGGGGATCCGGGACAAACTCCTACGAGCAGTACTTC.

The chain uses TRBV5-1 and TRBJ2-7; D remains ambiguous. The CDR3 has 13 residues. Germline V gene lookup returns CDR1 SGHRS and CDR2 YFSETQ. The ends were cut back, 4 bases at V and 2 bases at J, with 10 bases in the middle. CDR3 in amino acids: CASSRDTTYEQYF. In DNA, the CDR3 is TGCGCCAGCAGCCGAGACACCACCTACGAGCAGTACTTC.

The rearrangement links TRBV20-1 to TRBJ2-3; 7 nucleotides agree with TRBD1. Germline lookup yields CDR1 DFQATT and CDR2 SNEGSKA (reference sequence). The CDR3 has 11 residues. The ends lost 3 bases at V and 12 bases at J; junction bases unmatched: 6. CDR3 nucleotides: TGCAGTGCTAGTCACCGGGACAGCCAGTATTTT. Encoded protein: CSASHRDSQYF.

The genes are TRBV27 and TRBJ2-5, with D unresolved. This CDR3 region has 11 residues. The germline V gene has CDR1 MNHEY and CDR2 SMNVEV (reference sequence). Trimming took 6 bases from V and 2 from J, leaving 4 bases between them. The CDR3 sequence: CASREQETQYF. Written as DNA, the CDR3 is TGTGCCAGCAGGGAGCAAGAGACCCAGTACTTC.

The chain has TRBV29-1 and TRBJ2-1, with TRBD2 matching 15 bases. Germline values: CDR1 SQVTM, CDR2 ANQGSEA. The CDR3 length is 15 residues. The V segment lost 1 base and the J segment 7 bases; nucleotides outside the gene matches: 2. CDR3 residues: CSVEAGLAGGNEQFF. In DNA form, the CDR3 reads TGCAGCGTTGAAGCCGGACTAGCGGGGGGGAATGAGCAGTTCTTC.

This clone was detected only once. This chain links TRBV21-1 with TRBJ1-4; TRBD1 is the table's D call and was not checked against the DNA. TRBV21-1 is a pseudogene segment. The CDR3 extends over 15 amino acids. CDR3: CASIEGGPTNEKLFF. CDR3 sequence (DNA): TGTGCCAGCATCGAAGGTGGGCCAACTAATGAAAAACTGTTTTTT.

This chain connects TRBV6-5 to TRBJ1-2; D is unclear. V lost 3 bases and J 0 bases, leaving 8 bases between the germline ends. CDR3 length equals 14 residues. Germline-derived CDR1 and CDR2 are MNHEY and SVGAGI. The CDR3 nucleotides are TGTGCCAGCAGTTATTCAGGTACTAACTATGGCTACACCTTC. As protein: CASSYSGTNYGYTF.

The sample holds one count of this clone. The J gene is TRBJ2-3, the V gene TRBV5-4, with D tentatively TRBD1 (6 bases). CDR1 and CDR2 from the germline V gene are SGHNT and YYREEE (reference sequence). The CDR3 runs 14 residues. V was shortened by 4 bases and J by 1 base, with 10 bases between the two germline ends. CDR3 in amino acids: CASSLNRGTDTQYF. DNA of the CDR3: TGTGCCAGCAGCCTTAACAGGGGCACAGATACGCAGTATTTT.

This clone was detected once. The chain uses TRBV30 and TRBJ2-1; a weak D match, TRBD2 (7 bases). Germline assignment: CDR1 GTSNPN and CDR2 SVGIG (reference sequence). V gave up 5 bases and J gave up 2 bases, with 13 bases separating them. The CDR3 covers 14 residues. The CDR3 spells CAWSEGGAYNEQFF. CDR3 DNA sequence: TGTGCCTGGTCAGAGGGGGGGGCCTACAATGAGCAGTTCTTC.

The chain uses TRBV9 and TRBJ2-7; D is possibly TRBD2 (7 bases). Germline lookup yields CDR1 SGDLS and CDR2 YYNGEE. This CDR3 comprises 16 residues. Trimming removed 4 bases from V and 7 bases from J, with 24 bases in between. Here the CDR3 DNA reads TGTGCCAGCAGCCCCCCGGGGGCGGGGGACGGATCTGAGCAGTACTTC. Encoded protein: CASSPPGAGDGSEQYF.

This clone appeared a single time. The CDR3 loop is CASSPSRGEGTEAFF. For the CDR3, the DNA is TGTGCCAGCTCACCATCCAGGGGAGAAGGCACTGAAGCTTTCTTT. The gene calls are TRBV18 and TRBJ1-1; D might be TRBD1 (6 bases). Trimming left V 2 bases short and J 4 bases short, with 14 bases between. This CDR3 is built from 15 residues. Per germline, CDR1 KGHSH and CDR2 LQKENI.

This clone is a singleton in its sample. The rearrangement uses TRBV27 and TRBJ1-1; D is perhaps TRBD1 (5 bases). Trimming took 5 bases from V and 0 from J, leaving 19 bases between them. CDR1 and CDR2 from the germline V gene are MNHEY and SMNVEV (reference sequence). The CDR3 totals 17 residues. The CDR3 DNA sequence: TGTGCCAGCAGTCTCAGACAGAACCAATACATGAACACTGAAGCTTTCTTT. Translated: CASSLRQNQYMNTEAFF.

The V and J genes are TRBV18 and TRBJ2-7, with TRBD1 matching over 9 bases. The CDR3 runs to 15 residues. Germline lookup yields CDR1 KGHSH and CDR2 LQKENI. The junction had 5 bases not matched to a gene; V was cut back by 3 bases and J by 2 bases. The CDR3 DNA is TGTGCCAGCTCACCTCGGGACAGGGATACCTACGAGCAGTACTTC. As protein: CASSPRDRDTYEQYF.

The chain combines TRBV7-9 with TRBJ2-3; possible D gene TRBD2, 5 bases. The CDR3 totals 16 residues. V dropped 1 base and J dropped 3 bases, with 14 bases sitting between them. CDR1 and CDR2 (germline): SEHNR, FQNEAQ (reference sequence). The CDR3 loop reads CASSLGGVGGTDTQYF. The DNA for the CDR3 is TGTGCCAGCAGCTTAGGAGGAGTGGGCGGGACAGATACGCAGTATTTT.

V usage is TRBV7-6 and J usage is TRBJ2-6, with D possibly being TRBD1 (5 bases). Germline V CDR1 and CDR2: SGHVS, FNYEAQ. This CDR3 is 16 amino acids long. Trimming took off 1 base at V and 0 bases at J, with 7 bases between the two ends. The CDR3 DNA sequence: TGTGCCAGCAGCTTAGTACAGGTCTCTGGGGCCAACGTCCTGACTTTC. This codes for CASSLVQVSGANVLTF.

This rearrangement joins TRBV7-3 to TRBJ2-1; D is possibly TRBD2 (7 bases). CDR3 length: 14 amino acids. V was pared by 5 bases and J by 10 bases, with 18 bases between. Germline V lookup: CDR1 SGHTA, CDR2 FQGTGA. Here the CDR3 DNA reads TGTGCCAGCAGCCCCTCCCGGGGGCGGGAGGAGCAGTTCTTC. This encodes CASSPSRGREEQFF.